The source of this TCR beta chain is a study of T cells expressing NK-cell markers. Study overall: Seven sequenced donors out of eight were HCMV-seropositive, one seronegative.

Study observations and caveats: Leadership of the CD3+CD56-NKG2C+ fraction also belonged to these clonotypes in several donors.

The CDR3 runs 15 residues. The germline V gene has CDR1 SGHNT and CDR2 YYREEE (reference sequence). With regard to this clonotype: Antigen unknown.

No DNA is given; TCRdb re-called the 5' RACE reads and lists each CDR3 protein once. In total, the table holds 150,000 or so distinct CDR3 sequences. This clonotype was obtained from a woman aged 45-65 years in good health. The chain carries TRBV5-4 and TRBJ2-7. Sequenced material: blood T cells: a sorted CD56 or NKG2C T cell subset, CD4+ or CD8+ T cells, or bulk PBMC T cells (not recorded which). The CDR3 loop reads CASSPDPWGSYEQYF.